Presented here are 26 T cell receptor beta chains from one specimen sequenced in a study of identical twins. TCRdb called the 5' RACE reads again in MiXCR, with one record for every CDR3 protein. The sample records about 240,000 distinct CDR3 sequences, roughly 12% being singletons. In addition, the sample was reused for a study of yellow fever vaccine responses in identical twins.

Source material: memory (CD45RO+) T cells sorted from blood. The receptor source for this set is a woman aged 18-29 years in good health.

V usage is TRBV5-1 and J usage is TRBJ1-1; 7 bases are shared with TRBD1. The CDR3 loop spans 15 amino acids. Germline CDR1 SGHRS, CDR2 YFSETQ. V shed 4 bases, J shed 2 bases, and the junction held 8 bases outside the gene matches. CDR3 in DNA: TGCGCCAGCAGCGCTTCGACAGGGTATAACACTGAAGCTTTCTTT. Translation gives CASSASTGYNTEAFF.

The chain has TRBV4-1 and TRBJ2-3; D may be TRBD1 (5 bases). There are 16 residues in the CDR3. V lost 0 bases to trimming and J lost 5 bases, with 15 bases between them. Germline V gene lookup returns CDR1 MGHRA and CDR2 YSYEKL. The DNA for the CDR3 is TGCGCCAGCAGCCAAGACCGCGTCAGGGTCGGAGATACGCAGTATTTT. It encodes CASSQDRVRVGDTQYF.

This clonotype was seen a handful of times. The chain carries TRBV7-8 and TRBJ1-1; D might be TRBD1 (5 bases). The V end was cut by 5 bases, the J end by 1 base, with 14 bases between. Germline loops: CDR1 SGHVS, CDR2 FQNEAQ. The CDR3 extends over 15 amino acids. This CDR3 is CASSRRQFANTEAFF. The CDR3 nucleotides read TGTGCCAGCAGCAGACGACAGTTTGCGAACACTGAAGCTTTCTTT.

This clonotype appeared a few times. The chain carries TRBV27 and TRBJ2-5; D may be TRBD2 (5 bases). CDR1 and CDR2 from the germline V gene are MNHEY and SMNVEV (reference sequence). CDR3 size: 13 residues. With 9 bases removed from V and 2 bases from J, the gap between germline ends came to 13 bases. The CDR3 loop is CASRRHGQETQYF. CDR3 in DNA: TGTGCCAGTCGGAGGCACGGACAAGAGACCCAGTACTTC.

This clonotype was counted only a few times. The V gene is TRBV15, the J gene TRBJ2-2, with a tentative D call TRBD1 (6 bases). With 0 bases removed from V and 4 bases from J, the gap between germline ends came to 12 bases. Germline V gives CDR1 LNHNV, CDR2 YYDKDF (reference sequence). CDR3 length: 16 residues. CDR3 sequence reads: CATSRDTRQATGELFF. As DNA, the CDR3 is TGTGCCACCAGCAGAGATACGAGACAGGCCACCGGGGAGCTGTTTTTT.

The V call is TRBV11-2, the J call TRBJ2-1; TRBD1 matches at 12 bases. J gave up 5 bases and V 0 bases, and 2 bases lay outside the gene matches. The CDR3 extends over 16 amino acids. The V gene's germline CDR1 is SGHAT and CDR2 FQNNGV. The CDR3 loop reads CASSLDRDRGHNEQFF. CDR3 sequence (DNA): TGTGCCAGCAGCTTAGACCGGGACAGGGGGCACAATGAGCAGTTCTTC.

This clonotype was seen repeatedly, ten times or more. The chain couples TRBV28 to TRBJ1-4; D gene uncertain. Germline V gene data show CDR1 as MDHEN and CDR2 as SYDVKM. V was shortened by 2 bases and J by 8 bases, with 12 bases between the two germline ends. The CDR3 is made up of 14 amino acids. The CDR3 spells CASSLAGLNEKLFF. The CDR3 nucleotides are TGTGCCAGCAGTTTAGCGGGGTTGAACGAAAAACTGTTTTTT.

The chain recombines TRBV12-3 or TRBV12-4 with TRBJ2-3, with 9 bases matching TRBD1. V shed 11 bases, J shed 1 base, and the junction held 19 bases outside the gene matches. The CDR3 runs 18 residues. In DNA form, the CDR3 reads TGTGCCTTCAGGGTGGGGACAGGGCTAGTTATAGGCACAGATACGCAGTATTTT. The encoded protein is CAFRVGTGLVIGTDTQYF.

The chain is built from TRBV3-1 and TRBJ2-5, with TRBD2 matching over 7 bases. Trimming at V came to 4 bases and at J to 4 bases, leaving 15 bases not matched to a gene. The CDR3 length is 17 residues. Looked up from germline, CDR1 is LGHDT and CDR2 is YNNKEL (reference sequence). CDR3 nucleotide sequence: TGTGCCAGCAGCCCTGCCAGTCCAGCGGGGCGGAGAGAGACCCAGTACTTC. This sequence encodes CASSPASPAGRRETQYF.

This clonotype was observed many times. V and J are TRBV12-3 or TRBV12-4 and TRBJ1-1, with unresolved D. Trimming shortened V by 3 bases and J by 2 bases, and 7 bases separated the two germline ends. CDR3 length: 13 residues. DNA of the CDR3: TGTGCCAGCAGTTTCGGGGAAAACACTGAAGCTTTCTTT. This translates into CASSFGENTEAFF.

The V call is TRBV7-2, the J call TRBJ1-1; D unclear. The CDR3 covers 13 residues. V was trimmed by 5 bases and J by 2 bases, leaving 9 bases between them. Germline values: CDR1 SGHTA, CDR2 FQGNSA. The CDR3 region is CASSPEVNTEAFF. CDR3 DNA: TGTGCCAGCAGCCCGGAAGTTAACACTGAAGCTTTCTTT.

This clonotype came up many times. The chain uses TRBV5-1 and TRBJ2-7; tentatively, D is TRBD1 or TRBD2 (5 bases each). This CDR3 has 14 residues. Per the germline V gene, CDR1 is SGHRS and CDR2 is YFSETQ. Trimming took off 1 base at V and 1 base at J, with 9 bases between the two ends. CDR3 sequence: CASSLRGDSYEQYF. The CDR3 DNA sequence: TGCGCCAGCAGCTTGAGAGGGGATTCCTACGAGCAGTACTTC.

This chain joins TRBV28 and TRBJ2-7, with 8 bases fitting TRBD1. This CDR3 comprises 15 residues. The germline V gene has CDR1 MDHEN and CDR2 SYDVKM. V lost 8 bases and J lost 7; bases outside the gene matches: 16. The CDR3, as DNA: TGTGCCAGCGAGGTTGTGTCTGGACAGGGAGCTGAGCAGTACTTC. Protein: CASEVVSGQGAEQYF.

The table lists this clonotype with a few counts. The chain combines TRBV6-1 with TRBJ2-2; no reliable D call. Germline values: CDR1 MNHNS, CDR2 SASEGT. V was pared by 10 bases and J by 6 bases, with 18 bases between. This CDR3 contains 14 residues. CDR3 in amino acids: CATVLKTPPGELFF. In DNA, the CDR3 is TGTGCCACCGTGTTGAAAACCCCCCCCGGGGAGCTGTTTTTT.

The chain uses TRBV5-1 and TRBJ2-2; 13 bases are a match to TRBD2. Losses at the gene ends were 0 bases for V and 7 bases for J; bases not matched to a gene: 6. Germline V CDR1 and CDR2: SGHRS, YFSETQ. The length of the CDR3 is 17 residues. The CDR3 nucleotides read TGCGCCAGCAGCTTGGAACTAGCGGGAGGGCCCGGCGGGGAGCTGTTTTTT. Translation: CASSLELAGGPGGELFF. The complete variable domain, with remaining parts taken from reference TRBV5-1 and TRBJ2-2, reads KAGVTQTPRYLIKTRGQQVTLSCSPISGHRSVSWYQQTPGQGLQFLFEYFSETQRNKGNFPGRFSGRQFSNSRSEMNVSTLELGDSALYLCASSLELAGGPGGELFFGEGSRLTVL.

The chain links TRBV7-8 to TRBJ2-7; 10 bases align to TRBD2. Germline V CDR1 and CDR2: SGHVS, FQNEAQ. This CDR3 is 16 amino acids long. The V segment lost 5 bases and the J segment 3 bases; nucleotides outside the gene matches: 10. For the CDR3, the DNA is TGTGCCAGCAGCGGAGAGACTAGCGGGCTATACTACGAGCAGTACTTC. This encodes CASSGETSGLYYEQYF.

This clonotype turned up a few times. The V and J genes are TRBV28 and TRBJ1-5, with D perhaps TRBD1 (6 bases). This CDR3 has 15 residues. Germline-derived CDR1 and CDR2 are MDHEN and SYDVKM. V lost 7 bases, J lost 4 bases, and 17 bases lay in between. CDR3 sequence (DNA): TGTGCCAGCACCACAGGGAAGGGCCCGAATCAGCCCCAGCATTTT. Protein: CASTTGKGPNQPQHF.

This sequence joins TRBV5-1 and TRBJ2-2, with D possibly TRBD1 on 5 matching bases. This CDR3 comprises 13 residues. Trimming stripped 1 base from V and 7 bases from J, with 8 bases between. Germline CDR1 reads SGHRS; CDR2 reads YFSETQ. CDR3 residues: CASSLQGIGELFF. The CDR3 bases are TGCGCCAGCAGCTTGCAGGGAATCGGGGAGCTGTTTTTT.

This clonotype was counted between two and nine times. V gene TRBV20-1 combines with J gene TRBJ2-1, with TRBD2 matching over 7 bases. After removal of 3 bases from V and 1 base from J, the junction contained 6 bases not matched to a gene. CDR3 size: 15 residues. CDR1 is DFQATT and CDR2 is SNEGSKA in the germline V gene (reference sequence). The CDR3: CSASLGGRSYNEQFF. As DNA, the CDR3 is TGCAGTGCTAGCCTCGGCGGGAGATCCTACAATGAGCAGTTCTTC.

The sample holds many counts of this clonotype. The CDR3 protein is CASWGTGKGQYF. The CDR3 DNA reads TGTGCCAGCTGGGGGACAGGGAAGGGCCAGTACTTC. The J gene is TRBJ2-5, the V gene TRBV3-1, with 9 bases that match TRBD1. The CDR3 length is 12 residues. Trimming took 8 bases from V and 10 from J; bases not matched to a gene: 8. CDR1 and CDR2 (germline): LGHDT, YNNKEL (reference sequence).

This clonotype has a count of ten or more. V gene TRBV3-1 combines with J gene TRBJ2-7, with D possibly being TRBD1 (5 bases). The CDR3 totals 12 residues. Trimming left V 3 bases short and J 6 bases short, with 9 bases between. Germline loops: CDR1 LGHDT, CDR2 YNNKEL (reference sequence). As DNA, the CDR3 is TGTGCCAGCAGCCAGGGCCAGGGCGAGCAGTACTTC. Protein product: CASSQGQGEQYF.

This clonotype was seen at least ten times. The chain employs TRBV20-1 and TRBJ2-3, with a weak D call TRBD2 (5 bases). The CDR3 spans 15 residues. The V end was cut by 5 bases, the J end by 1 base, with 16 bases between. Germline CDR1 reads DFQATT; CDR2 reads SNEGSKA (reference sequence). The CDR3 here is CSAVPRGLGTDTQYF. The CDR3 DNA is TGCAGTGCTGTCCCCAGAGGGCTTGGCACAGATACGCAGTATTTT.

As to this clonotype: The junction differs from germline at one of its ends, possibly a read error. The J gene is TRBJ2-1, the V gene TRBV7-7; TRBD1 is a possible D gene (5 bases). The CDR3 runs to 13 residues. The germline gives CDR1 SSHAT, CDR2 FNYEAQ (reference sequence). The DNA for the CDR3 is TGTGCTAGCAGCTTACGTAGGGGCGATGAGCAGTTCTTC. It is translated as CASSLRRGDEQFF.

This clonotype was counted at least ten times. The chain is built from TRBV28 and TRBJ1-4; D gene uncertain. Per germline, CDR1 MDHEN and CDR2 SYDVKM. Trimming took off 2 bases at V and 5 bases at J, with 15 bases between the two ends. This CDR3 is built from 16 residues. CDR3 sequence (DNA): TGTGCCAGCAGTTTAAGTAGTCGGATGCCCAATGAAAAACTGTTTTTT. Protein product: CASSLSSRMPNEKLFF. The full variable domain, rest sourced from reference TRBV28 and TRBJ1-4, is DVKVTQSSRYLVKRTGEKVFLECVQDMDHENMFWYRQDPGLGLRLIYFSYDVKMKEKGDIPEGYSVSREKKERFSLILESASTNQTSMYLCASSLSSRMPNEKLFFGSGTQLSVL.

The chain has TRBV6-2 or TRBV6-3 and TRBJ2-5; no clear D gene. In germline, CDR1 is MNHEY, CDR2 SVGEGT. The CDR3 sequence is 13 residues long. Between the trimmed V and J ends, which lost 2 bases and 5 bases, there was a span of 9 bases. CDR3 protein: CASSYQAYETQYF. The DNA of the CDR3 is TGTGCCAGCAGTTACCAAGCTTATGAGACCCAGTACTTC.

This clonotype was seen a handful of times. The rearrangement links TRBV5-1 to TRBJ2-5; TRBD2 matches 10 bases. The CDR3 covers 16 residues. Germline V gene lookup returns CDR1 SGHRS and CDR2 YFSETQ. With 1 base clipped from V and 4 bases from J, the junction kept 7 bases outside the gene matches. DNA for the CDR3: TGCGCCAGCAGCTTGAGTTCTACTAGCGGGGTAGAGACCCAGTACTTC. Translating it yields CASSLSSTSGVETQYF. Together with reference TRBV5-1 and TRBJ2-5, the CDR3 gives the full variable domain: KAGVTQTPRYLIKTRGQQVTLSCSPISGHRSVSWYQQTPGQGLQFLFEYFSETQRNKGNFPGRFSGRQFSNSRSEMNVSTLELGDSALYLCASSLSSTSGVETQYFGPGTRLLVL.